Each of the 26 T cell receptor beta chains below was sequenced from the same sample in a study of blood T cell repertoires in COVID-19. Libraries were prepared by immunoSEQ multiplex PCR; TCRdb keeps only in-frame clonotypes and omits some of them. The table lists hundreds of thousands of clones, 85% to 90% of them singletons, with over 9% in the top ten. The sequenced material came from PBMCs or T cells enriched from blood (not recorded which). The origin of the receptors is a woman aged 30 to 39 who had recovered from COVID-19.

The chain joins TRBV6-5 to TRBJ1-2; no clear D. This CDR3 comprises 15 residues. Germline CDR1 is MNHEY and CDR2 is SVGAGI. Trimming stripped 2 bases from V and 2 bases from J, with 12 bases between. In DNA form, the CDR3 reads TGTGCCAGCAGTTACCTCGGAGACGCAAACTATGGCTACACCTTC. Translating gives CASSYLGDANYGYTF.

The genes are TRBV27 and TRBJ2-3, with a possible D match to TRBD2 (6 bases). Germline CDR1 is MNHEY and CDR2 is SMNVEV (reference sequence). V lost 1 base and J 8 bases, leaving 7 bases between the germline ends. The CDR3 extends over 12 amino acids. The CDR3 spells CASSLYGGTQYF. CDR3 sequence (DNA): TGTGCCAGCAGTTTATACGGGGGTACGCAGTATTTT.

The chain is built from TRBV4-2 and TRBJ1-1; D is unresolved. This CDR3 has 13 amino acids. Germline values: CDR1 LGHNA, CDR2 YNFKEQ. V lost 1 base to trimming and J lost 10 bases, with 13 bases between them. The CDR3 DNA reads as TGTGCCAGCAGCCAAGGGCGGGATCTGGGAGCTTTCTTT. Translated, it gives CASSQGRDLGAFF.

V gene TRBV21-1 combines with J gene TRBJ2-2; TRBD1 reflects the table's D call only, with no check against the DNA. TRBV21-1 is a recognized pseudogene. The CDR3 runs 15 residues. CDR3 in amino acids: CASRRARGTTGELFF. CDR3 DNA: TGTGCCAGCAGACGGGCTAGGGGGACCACCGGGGAGCTGTTTTTT.

A single count supports this clone. The DNA of the CDR3 is TGTGCCAGCAGGCCATACGCCGGGACAGCTAAAAACTACGAGCAGTACTTC. Translating gives CASRPYAGTAKNYEQYF. The chain uses TRBV28 and TRBJ2-7; TRBD1 matches at 7 bases. V lost 6 bases, J lost 3 bases, and 17 bases stayed unmatched. Germline V CDR1 and CDR2: MDHEN, SYDVKM. The CDR3 is made up of 17 amino acids.

This chain links TRBV30 with TRBJ2-1; 7 bases agree with TRBD1. This CDR3 is built from 14 residues. Germline CDR1 is GTSNPN and CDR2 is SVGIG (reference sequence). Trimming cost V 3 bases and J 9 bases; bases outside gene matches: 11. CDR3 coding DNA: TGTGCCTGGAGGGGACAGAAGGATTTTGCTGAGCAGTTCTTC. It encodes CAWRGQKDFAEQFF.

J is TRBJ2-7 and V is TRBV27; D gene ambiguous. The V end lost 4 bases, the J end lost 6 bases, and 10 bases lay between the germline ends. CDR3 size: 12 residues. Germline V CDR1 and CDR2: MNHEY, SMNVEV (reference sequence). This CDR3 reads CASSSPPGEQYF. In DNA form, the CDR3 reads TGTGCCAGCAGTTCCCCCCCCGGCGAGCAGTACTTC.

The chain recombines TRBV5-1 with TRBJ2-5, with 10 bases fitting TRBD1. This CDR3 spans 15 amino acids. CDR1 and CDR2 from the germline V gene are SGHRS and YFSETQ. J was trimmed by 2 bases and V by 5 bases; bases with no gene match: 6. The CDR3 here is CASSLGTGAQETQYF. The CDR3 DNA follows: TGCGCCAGCAGTCTCGGGACAGGGGCACAAGAGACCCAGTACTTC.

The chain employs TRBV6-2 or TRBV6-3 and TRBJ2-5, with 11 bases lining up with TRBD2. The V gene's germline CDR1 is MNHEY and CDR2 SVGEGT. The V and J ends lost 0 bases and 3 bases, in that order; junction bases with no gene match: 6. CDR3 length: 17 amino acids. The CDR3 region has the DNA TGTGCCAGCAGTTACTCGACCCCTAGCGGGAGGAAAGAGACCCAGTACTTC. It is translated as CASSYSTPSGRKETQYF.

The chain employs TRBV28 and TRBJ1-1, with D possibly matching TRBD1 (5 bases). The CDR3 covers 13 residues. Germline V gene sequence: CDR1 MDHEN, CDR2 SYDVKM. The germline V and J ends were trimmed by 5 bases and 3 bases, with 10 bases remaining between them. Here the CDR3 reads CASSPGFYTEAFF. The DNA for the CDR3 is TGTGCCAGCAGTCCAGGGTTCTACACTGAAGCTTTCTTT.

The rearrangement joins TRBV24-1 to TRBJ1-5; no clear D gene. The CDR3 contains 15 residues. V was cut by 3 bases and J by 3 bases, with 11 bases left in between. Germline values: CDR1 KGHDR, CDR2 SFDVKD. CDR3 in DNA: TGTGCCACCAGTGATCTTAAGGGAGACAATCAGCCCCAGCATTTT. Residues: CATSDLKGDNQPQHF.

The chain is built from TRBV25-1 and TRBJ2-2, with TRBD1 as a possible D gene (6 bases). Trimming pared 1 base from V and 6 bases from J, leaving 15 bases between. There are 16 residues in the CDR3. The V gene's germline CDR1 is MGHDK and CDR2 SYGVNS. The CDR3 loop is CASSELEAGESGELFF. The CDR3 bases are TGTGCCAGCAGTGAATTGGAGGCAGGGGAGTCCGGGGAGCTGTTTTTT.

CDR3 sequence (DNA): TGTGCCAGCAGTTTATTATCCGGGAATCAGCCCCAGCATTTT. Translating it yields CASSLLSGNQPQHF. The rearrangement links TRBV27 to TRBJ1-5; no firm D call. The V gene lost 1 base and the J gene lost 4 bases, with 8 bases spanning the gap. Germline V gene sequence: CDR1 MNHEY, CDR2 SMNVEV (reference sequence). This CDR3 comprises 14 residues.

The rearrangement uses TRBV6-5 and TRBJ1-2; the D is unclear. V lost 3 bases and J lost 4, with 9 bases in between. The germline V gene has CDR1 MNHEY and CDR2 SVGAGI. There are 13 residues in the CDR3. CDR3 in DNA: TGTGCCAGCAGTTATTCGGGGATCTATGGCTACACCTTC. Its protein product is CASSYSGIYGYTF.

This clone was counted once. The chain couples TRBV28 to TRBJ2-5, with 7 bases that match TRBD2. The CDR3 runs 15 residues. Germline CDR1 MDHEN, CDR2 SYDVKM. After removal of 3 bases from V and 3 bases from J, the junction contained 7 bases not matched to a gene. The CDR3 DNA is TGTGCCAGCAGTTTCGAGCGGGGTTGGGAAGAGACCCAGTACTTC. Translating gives CASSFERGWEETQYF.

This clone has just one count. J is TRBJ2-1 and V is TRBV7-2, with 14 nucleotides matching TRBD2. The V gene end was trimmed by 9 bases and the J gene end by 10 bases; junction bases not matched to a gene: 11. Germline V lookup: CDR1 SGHTA, CDR2 FQGNSA. The CDR3 has 15 amino acids. Written as DNA, the CDR3 is TGTGCCAGTGACAGACTAGCGGGAGGGTCAGGGGAGCAGTTCTTC. Translation gives CASDRLAGGSGEQFF.

The chain carries TRBV7-2 and TRBJ1-1; TRBD1 agrees at 7 bases. J was trimmed by 6 bases and V by 3 bases; bases with no gene match: 7. Germline values: CDR1 SGHTA, CDR2 FQGNSA. There are 14 residues in the CDR3. The CDR3 protein is CASSLGQRRSEAFF. The CDR3 bases are TGTGCCAGCAGCTTGGGACAGCGACGGTCTGAAGCTTTCTTT.

The chain uses TRBV3-1 (or the pseudogene TRBV3-2) and TRBJ1-1, with D unclear. Germline V gene lookup returns CDR1 LGHDT and CDR2 YNNKEL (reference sequence). The V end was cut by 1 base, the J end by 11 bases, with 20 bases between. The CDR3 is 15 residues long. The CDR3 DNA follows: TGTGCCAGCAGCCAAGGACTACGGAGGGAATATATGGCTTTCTTT. Encoded protein: CASSQGLRREYMAFF.

This chain joins TRBV5-6 and TRBJ1-3; D remains ambiguous. Germline assignment: CDR1 SGHDT and CDR2 YYEEEE. The CDR3 is made up of 14 amino acids. Trimming cost V 0 bases and J 4 bases, with 8 bases left between them. The CDR3 DNA is TGTGCCAGCAGCTTGGGCACCGGGGGAAACACCATATATTTT. It yields the protein CASSLGTGGNTIYF.

Here the CDR3 DNA reads TGTGCCAGCAATACAGGGGGGAACACTGAAGCTTTCTTT. This gives the protein CASNTGGNTEAFF. The rearrangement uses TRBV12-3 or TRBV12-4 and TRBJ1-1; 8 positions agree with TRBD1. The CDR3 has 13 residues. The V gene end was trimmed by 7 bases and the J gene end by 1 base; junction bases not matched to a gene: 2.

This sequence joins TRBV6-6 and TRBJ2-1, with 7 bases that match TRBD2. The trim removed 4 bases at V and 3 bases at J, leaving 3 bases unmatched. In germline, CDR1 is MNHNY, CDR2 SVGAGI (reference sequence). The CDR3 runs 14 residues. CDR3 nucleotide sequence: TGTGCCAGCAGTTTGAGCGGGATCTACAATGAGCAGTTCTTC. Its protein is CASSLSGIYNEQFF.

The genes are TRBV19 and TRBJ2-4; the D gene is possibly TRBD2 (5 bases). V dropped 8 bases and J dropped 14 bases, with 13 bases sitting between them. Germline lookup yields CDR1 LNHDA and CDR2 SQIVND (reference sequence). The CDR3 length is 10 residues. Here the CDR3 DNA reads TGTGCCAGTGGCTTACTAGATAAGTACTTC. Translated: CASGLLDKYF.

The chain carries TRBV5-1 and TRBJ1-1; a weak D match, TRBD1 (5 bases). Germline lookup yields CDR1 SGHRS and CDR2 YFSETQ. The CDR3 consists of 17 residues. The V and J ends lost 3 bases and 0 bases respectively, with 18 bases between them. In DNA, the CDR3 is TGCGCCAGCAGCTCCGGGACTCAAGACCGAATGAACACTGAAGCTTTCTTT. This codes for CASSSGTQDRMNTEAFF. The full variable domain, its missing parts supplied by reference TRBV5-1 and TRBJ1-1, is KAGVTQTPRYLIKTRGQQVTLSCSPISGHRSVSWYQQTPGQGLQFLFEYFSETQRNKGNFPGRFSGRQFSNSRSEMNVSTLELGDSALYLCASSSGTQDRMNTEAFFGQGTRLTVV.

The rearrangement uses TRBV9 and TRBJ2-5; 8 positions match TRBD2. The CDR3 sequence is 16 residues long. The germline V gene has CDR1 SGDLS and CDR2 YYNGEE. J was trimmed by 5 bases and V by 0 bases; bases with no gene match: 9. CDR3 residues: CASSVGGRQSRETQYF. The CDR3 DNA is TGTGCCAGCAGCGTAGGCGGGAGGCAAAGCCGGGAGACCCAGTACTTC.

This clone showed up just a few times. The chain uses TRBV12-5 and TRBJ1-5; no clear D. Trimming cost V 2 bases and J 2 bases, with 13 bases left between them. The CDR3 runs to 16 residues. Germline CDR1 is LGHNT and CDR2 is FRNRAP. The CDR3 spells CASGLKASEGNQPQHF. The CDR3, as DNA: TGTGCTAGTGGTTTGAAGGCCTCGGAGGGCAATCAGCCCCAGCATTTT.

This clone was counted only a few times. The gene calls are TRBV6-5 and TRBJ2-7; TRBD1 might be the D (5 bases). The germline V and J ends were trimmed by 6 bases and 4 bases, with 19 bases remaining between them. The CDR3 spans 15 residues. The germline CDR1 and CDR2 sequences are MNHEY and SVGAGI. The CDR3 sequence: CASSLGQGSVYEQYF. The CDR3 DNA is TGTGCCAGCAGCCTGGGGCAGGGTAGTGTTTACGAGCAGTACTTC.